This T cell receptor beta chain was observed in a study of CD8 T cells in ankylosing spondylitis. Study-wide points: Matched ankylosing spondylitis synovial fluid reportedly showed significant enrichment of disease-linked clones. About 8 highly homologous variants made up a TCR beta motif that seemed to typify ankylosing spondylitis blood.

Germline lookup yields CDR1 SGHAT and CDR2 FQNNGV. The CDR3 covers 15 residues. Trimming cost V 3 bases and J 5 bases, with 16 bases left between them. TCRdb re-derived calls from the 5' RACE reads in MiXCR, one entry per CDR3 protein. The top ten clones hold about 0.94% of a sample with around 440,000 distinct CDR3 sequences, 15% to 20% of them seen once. In this sample, this clonotype turned up a few times. Its antigen is unknown. The chain carries TRBV11-2 and TRBJ2-5; tentatively, D is TRBD1 (7 bases). Source material: blood, either unsorted or a sorted T cell fraction (not recorded which). The sequence came from a male donor with ankylosing spondylitis. The CDR3 nucleotides are TGTGCCAGCAGCTTCAACAGGGGCGGGGTGGAGACCCAGTACTTC. Translating gives CASSFNRGGVETQYF.